Reported below is one T cell receptor (beta chain). Its antigen is not identified. The sample is drawn from a study of vaccination and CD4 T cells after COVID-19. Study overall: The BNT162b2 or mRNA-1273 vaccine was given to participants in two doses.

The CDR3 has 14 amino acids. Germline V gives CDR1 SEHNR, CDR2 FQNEAQ (reference sequence). V was cut by 4 bases and J by 5 bases, with 14 bases left in between. Whole-study findings and limits: Spike mono-reactive clones accounted for 304 of the 307 vaccine-specific clones found in convalescent patients.

An Oncomine TCR Beta short-read assay was used to sequence the DNA from cultured CD4+ T cells. Genomic DNA was taken out of cultured CD4+ T cells by extraction. Each CDR3 protein is one row after TCRdb ran MiXCR on the PCR reads. The data hold 9,500 to 15,000 distinct CDR3 sequences, with about 19% observed a single time. Indicated treatment: approximately 9-day PBMC culture with coronavirus spike peptide pools or control peptides (ViraFEST assay). The source is a human donor who received a COVID-19 vaccine. The specimen comprised CD4+ T cells from blood, cultured in vitro, sampled before SARS-CoV-2 vaccination. V usage is TRBV7-9 and J usage is TRBJ1-1, with D possibly being TRBD1 (6 bases). DNA of the CDR3: TGTGCCAGCAGCTCCTCCGGGGGCGTAACTGAAGCTTTCTTT. Translated: CASSSSGGVTEAFF. The full variable domain, in which reference TRBV7-9 and TRBJ1-1 provide the parts outside the CDR3, is DTGVSQNPRHKITKRGQNVTFRCDPISEHNRLYWYRQTLGQGPEFLTYFQNEAQLEKSRLLSDRFSAERPKGSFSTLEIQRTEQGDSAMYLCASSSSGGVTEAFFGQGTRLTVV.